This TCR beta chain appears in the sequencing data of a study of blood T cell repertoires in COVID-19. Measured with immunoSEQ multiplex PCR; TCRdb has only the in-frame clones, and not every one. The sample shows 350,000 or so clones, 90% of them seen only once. This CDR3 comprises 16 residues. The V end lost 4 bases, the J end lost 1 base, and 16 bases lay between the germline ends. Germline CDR1 MGHRA, CDR2 YSYEKL. V is TRBV4-1 and J is TRBJ2-5, with D tentatively TRBD1 (5 bases). The sequenced material came from peripheral blood. This clonotype originated in a man aged 18 to 30 with active or convalescent COVID-19. This chain's CDR3 is CASSRSVRTLQETQYF. In nucleotides, the CDR3 is TGCGCCAGCAGCCGCTCTGTGAGGACACTCCAAGAGACCCAGTACTTC.